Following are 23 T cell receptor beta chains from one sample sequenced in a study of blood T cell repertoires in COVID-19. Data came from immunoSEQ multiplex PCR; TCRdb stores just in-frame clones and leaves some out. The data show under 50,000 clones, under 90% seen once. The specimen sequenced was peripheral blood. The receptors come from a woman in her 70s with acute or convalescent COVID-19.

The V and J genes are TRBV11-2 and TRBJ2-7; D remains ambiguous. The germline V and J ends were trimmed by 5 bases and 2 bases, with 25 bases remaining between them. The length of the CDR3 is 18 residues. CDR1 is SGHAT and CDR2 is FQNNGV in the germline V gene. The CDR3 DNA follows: TGTGCCAGCAGCCTATCGACTCACGGGTCGGTACGCCCCTACGAGCAGTACTTC. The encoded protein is CASSLSTHGSVRPYEQYF.

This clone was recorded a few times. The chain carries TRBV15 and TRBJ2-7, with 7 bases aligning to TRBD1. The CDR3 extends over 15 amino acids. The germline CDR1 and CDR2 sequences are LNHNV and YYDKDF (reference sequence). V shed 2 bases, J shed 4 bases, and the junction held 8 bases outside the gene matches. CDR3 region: CATSRTRDSFYEQYF. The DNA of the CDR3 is TGTGCCACCAGCAGAACCCGGGACAGCTTTTACGAGCAGTACTTC.

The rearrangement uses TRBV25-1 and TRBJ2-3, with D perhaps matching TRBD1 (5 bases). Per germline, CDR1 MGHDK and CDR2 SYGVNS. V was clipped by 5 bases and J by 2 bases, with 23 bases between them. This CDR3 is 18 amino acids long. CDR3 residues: CASSSPGGWQGNTDTQYF. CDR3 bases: TGTGCCAGCAGTTCCCCCGGCGGATGGCAGGGAAACACAGATACGCAGTATTTT.

The CDR3 loop reads CASTTTSGEGAFF. The CDR3 region has the DNA TGTGCCAGCACCACGACTTCGGGGGAAGGAGCTTTCTTT. The rearrangement uses TRBV3-1 (or the pseudogene TRBV3-2) and TRBJ1-1, with D possibly matching TRBD1 (5 bases). The CDR3 runs to 13 residues. Trimming shortened V by 7 bases and J by 10 bases, and 19 bases separated the two germline ends. From germline, CDR1 is LGHDT and CDR2 YNNKEL (reference sequence).

The CDR3 nucleotides are TGTGCCAGCTCCCCCCTGGGGGGAGGGAGCCCCCAGCATTTT. It codes for CASSPLGGGSPQHF. This rearrangement joins TRBV18 to TRBJ1-5; the D gene is possibly TRBD1 (5 bases). V lost 6 bases and J lost 10, with 19 bases in between. The CDR3 consists of 14 residues. Germline assignment: CDR1 KGHSH and CDR2 LQKENI.

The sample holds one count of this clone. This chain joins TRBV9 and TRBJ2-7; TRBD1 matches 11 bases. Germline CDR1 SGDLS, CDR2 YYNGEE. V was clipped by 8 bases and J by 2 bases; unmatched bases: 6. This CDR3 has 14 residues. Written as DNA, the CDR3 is TGTGCCAGTAGCAGGGGACAGGGGGCCTACGAGCAGTACTTC. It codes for CASSRGQGAYEQYF.

CDR3: CASSRGPGNTEAFF. CDR3 nucleotides: TGCGCCAGCAGCCGGGGCCCGGGGAACACTGAAGCTTTCTTT. The chain recombines TRBV4-1 with TRBJ1-1, with a tentative D call TRBD1 (5 bases). Looked up from germline, CDR1 is MGHRA and CDR2 is YSYEKL. Trimming took off 4 bases at V and 1 base at J, with 10 bases between the two ends. This CDR3 is built from 14 residues.

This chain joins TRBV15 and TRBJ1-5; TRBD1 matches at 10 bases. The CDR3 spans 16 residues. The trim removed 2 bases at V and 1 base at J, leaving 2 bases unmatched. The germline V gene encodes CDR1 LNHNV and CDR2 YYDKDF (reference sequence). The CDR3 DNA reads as TGTGCCACCAGCAGACGGGACAGGGGAAGCAATCAGCCCCAGCATTTT. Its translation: CATSRRDRGSNQPQHF.

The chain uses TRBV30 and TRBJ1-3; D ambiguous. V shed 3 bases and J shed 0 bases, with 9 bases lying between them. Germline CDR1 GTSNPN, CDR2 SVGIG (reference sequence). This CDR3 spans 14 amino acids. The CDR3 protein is CAWSRFLSGNTIYF. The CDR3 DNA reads TGTGCCTGGAGCCGTTTCCTCTCTGGAAACACCATATATTTT.

CDR3 loop: CASSLEVGQPNTEAFF. The CDR3 bases are TGCGCCAGCAGCTTGGAGGTGGGACAGCCGAACACTGAAGCTTTCTTT. The chain combines TRBV5-1 with TRBJ1-1, with TRBD1 identical over 7 bases. The CDR3 contains 16 residues. V was pared by 0 bases and J by 1 base, with 6 bases of the junction left unmatched. Looked up from germline, CDR1 is SGHRS and CDR2 is YFSETQ.

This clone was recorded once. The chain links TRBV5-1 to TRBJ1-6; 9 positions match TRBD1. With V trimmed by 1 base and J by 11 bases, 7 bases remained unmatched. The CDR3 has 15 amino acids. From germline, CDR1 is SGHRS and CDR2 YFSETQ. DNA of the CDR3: TGCGCCAGCAGCTTGAGGACAGGGGAGGAGGCACCCCTCCACTTT. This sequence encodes CASSLRTGEEAPLHF.

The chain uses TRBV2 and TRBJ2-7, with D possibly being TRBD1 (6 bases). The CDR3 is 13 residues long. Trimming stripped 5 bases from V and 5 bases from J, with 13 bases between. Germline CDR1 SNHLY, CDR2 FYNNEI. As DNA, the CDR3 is TGTGCCAGCAGTCCAGGACAGCTTAACGAGCAGTACTTC. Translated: CASSPGQLNEQYF. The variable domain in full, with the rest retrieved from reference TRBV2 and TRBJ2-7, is EPEVTQTPSHQVTQMGQEVILRCVPISNHLYFYWYRQILGQKVEFLVSFYNNEISEKSEIFDDQFSVERPDGSNFTLKIRSTKLEDSAMYFCASSPGQLNEQYFGPGTRLTVT.

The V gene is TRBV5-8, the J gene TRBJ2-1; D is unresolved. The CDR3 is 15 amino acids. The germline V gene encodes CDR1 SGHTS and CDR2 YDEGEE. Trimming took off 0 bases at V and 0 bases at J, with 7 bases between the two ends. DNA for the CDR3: TGTGCCAGCAGCTTGGGCCAGTACTCCTACAATGAGCAGTTCTTC. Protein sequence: CASSLGQYSYNEQFF.

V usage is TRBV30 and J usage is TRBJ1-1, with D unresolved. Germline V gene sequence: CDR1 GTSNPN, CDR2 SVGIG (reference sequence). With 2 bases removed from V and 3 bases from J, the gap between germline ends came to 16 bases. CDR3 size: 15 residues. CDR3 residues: CAWSREIPRDTEAFF. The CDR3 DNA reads TGTGCCTGGAGTCGGGAGATCCCGAGGGACACTGAAGCTTTCTTT.

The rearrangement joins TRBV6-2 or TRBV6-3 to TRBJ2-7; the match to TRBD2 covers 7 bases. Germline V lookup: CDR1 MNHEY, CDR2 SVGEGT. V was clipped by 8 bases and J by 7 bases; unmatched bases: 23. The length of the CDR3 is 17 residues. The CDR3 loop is CASGPKRLAATSGEQYF. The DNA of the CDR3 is TGTGCCAGCGGCCCGAAGAGGCTAGCGGCCACATCGGGGGAGCAGTACTTC.

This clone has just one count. CDR3 region: CASSIVRGNYGYTF. The CDR3 DNA follows: TGTGCCAGTAGTATAGTAAGGGGAAACTATGGCTACACCTTC. V gene TRBV19 combines with J gene TRBJ1-2, with a tentative D call TRBD1 (5 bases). The V gene lost 1 base and the J gene lost 2 bases, with 8 bases spanning the gap. The germline V gene encodes CDR1 LNHDA and CDR2 SQIVND (reference sequence). The CDR3 runs 14 residues.

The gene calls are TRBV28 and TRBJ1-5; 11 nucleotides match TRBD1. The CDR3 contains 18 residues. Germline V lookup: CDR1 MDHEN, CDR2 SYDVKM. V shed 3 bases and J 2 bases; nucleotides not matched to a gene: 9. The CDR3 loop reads CASSLGTGGIVGNQPQHF. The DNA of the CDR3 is TGTGCCAGCAGTTTGGGGACAGGGGGAATTGTCGGCAATCAGCCCCAGCATTTT.

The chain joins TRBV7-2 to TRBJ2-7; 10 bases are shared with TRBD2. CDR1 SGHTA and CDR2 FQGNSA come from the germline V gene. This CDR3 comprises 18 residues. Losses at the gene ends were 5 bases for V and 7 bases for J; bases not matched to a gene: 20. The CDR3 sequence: CASSRKGGLAALATEQYF. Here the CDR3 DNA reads TGTGCCAGCAGCCGCAAAGGTGGACTAGCGGCACTGGCGACTGAGCAGTACTTC.

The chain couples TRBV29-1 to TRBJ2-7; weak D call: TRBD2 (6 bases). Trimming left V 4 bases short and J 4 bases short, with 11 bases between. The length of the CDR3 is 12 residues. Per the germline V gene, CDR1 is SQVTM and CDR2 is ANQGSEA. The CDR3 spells CSVGEGRYEQYF. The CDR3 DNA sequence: TGCAGCGTTGGTGAAGGGAGGTACGAGCAGTACTTC.

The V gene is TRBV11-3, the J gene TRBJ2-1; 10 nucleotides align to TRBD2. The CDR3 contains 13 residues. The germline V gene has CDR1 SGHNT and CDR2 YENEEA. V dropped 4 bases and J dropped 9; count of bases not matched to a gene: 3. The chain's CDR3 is CASSSRLAGEQFF. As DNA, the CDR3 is TGTGCCAGCAGCTCGAGACTAGCGGGTGAGCAGTTCTTC.

The CDR3 DNA follows: TGTGCCAGCAGCTTAGGGACAGCCTACGAGCAGTACTTC. Translating gives CASSLGTAYEQYF. This rearrangement joins TRBV7-6 to TRBJ2-7, with a weak D call TRBD1 (6 bases). This CDR3 spans 13 amino acids. Germline V gene data show CDR1 as SGHVS and CDR2 as FNYEAQ. V was cut by 1 base and J by 2 bases, with 6 bases left in between. The entire variable domain, with the rest obtained from reference TRBV7-6 and TRBJ2-7, is as follows: GAGVSQSPRYKVTKRGQDVALRCDPISGHVSLYWYRQALGQGPEFLTYFNYEAQQDKSGLPNDRFSAERPEGSISTLTIQRTEQRDSAMYRCASSLGTAYEQYFGPGTRLTVT.

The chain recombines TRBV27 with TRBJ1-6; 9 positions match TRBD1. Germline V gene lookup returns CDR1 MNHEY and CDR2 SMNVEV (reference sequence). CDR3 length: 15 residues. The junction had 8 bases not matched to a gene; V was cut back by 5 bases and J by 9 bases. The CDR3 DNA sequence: TGTGCCAGCAGTCCCGCCGGGACAGGGCTTTCACCCCTCCACTTT. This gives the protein CASSPAGTGLSPLHF.

The CDR3 DNA sequence: TGTGCCAGCAGCAGTGGTTGGACAGTTAATGAAAAACTGTTTTTT. It is translated as CASSSGWTVNEKLFF. The chain is built from TRBV7-2 and TRBJ1-4, with D possibly matching TRBD1 (6 bases). The CDR3 consists of 15 residues. V lost 5 bases, J lost 4 bases, and 14 bases lay in between. Germline lookup yields CDR1 SGHTA and CDR2 FQGNSA. Together with reference TRBV7-2 and TRBJ1-4, the CDR3 gives the full variable domain: GAGVSQSPSNKVTEKGKDVELRCDPISGHTALYWYRQSLGQGLEFLIYFQGNSAPDKSGLPSDRFSAERTGGSVSTLTIQRTQQEDSAVYLCASSSGWTVNEKLFFGSGTQLSVL.